The clone carrying this T cell receptor beta chain showed up just a few times. TCRdb re-analysed the RT-PCR reads in MiXCR, keeping a single row per CDR3 protein. The data contain 900,000 to 1,000,000 distinct CDR3 sequences, roughly 18% of them singletons. The data were obtained in a study of patients and donors after allogeneic stem cell transplantation. Between the trimmed V and J ends, which lost 5 bases and 1 base, there was a span of 12 bases. Germline V gives CDR1 MNHNS, CDR2 SASEGT. This CDR3 has 15 amino acids. The J gene is TRBJ1-5, the V gene TRBV6-1; a possible D gene is TRBD1 (6 bases). This sequence was found in a human donor who was either an allogeneic HSCT recipient or a stem cell or donor lymphocyte infusion donor (not recorded which). It is not recorded whose cells these are; they may come from a transplant donor. The sequenced material came from blood, either unsorted or a sorted T cell fraction (not recorded which). The CDR3 coding sequence is TGTGCCAGCAGTAGGGGCAGGGGAAGCAATCAGCCCCAGCATTTT. Translating it yields CASSRGRGSNQPQHF.